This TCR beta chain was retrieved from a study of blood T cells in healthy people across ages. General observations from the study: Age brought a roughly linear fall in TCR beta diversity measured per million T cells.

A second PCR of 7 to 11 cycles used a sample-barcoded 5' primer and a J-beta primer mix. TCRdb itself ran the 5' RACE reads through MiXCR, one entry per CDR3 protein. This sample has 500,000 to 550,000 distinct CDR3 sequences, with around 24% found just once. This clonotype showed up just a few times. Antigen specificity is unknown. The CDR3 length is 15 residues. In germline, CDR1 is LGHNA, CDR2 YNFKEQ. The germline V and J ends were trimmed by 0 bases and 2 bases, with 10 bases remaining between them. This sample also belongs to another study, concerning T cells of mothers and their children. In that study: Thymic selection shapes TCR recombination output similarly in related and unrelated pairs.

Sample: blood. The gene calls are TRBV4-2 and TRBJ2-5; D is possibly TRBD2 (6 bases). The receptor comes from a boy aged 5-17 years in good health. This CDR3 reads CASSQDLSGQETQYF. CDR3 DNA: TGTGCCAGCAGCCAAGATCTGAGCGGGCAAGAGACCCAGTACTTC.